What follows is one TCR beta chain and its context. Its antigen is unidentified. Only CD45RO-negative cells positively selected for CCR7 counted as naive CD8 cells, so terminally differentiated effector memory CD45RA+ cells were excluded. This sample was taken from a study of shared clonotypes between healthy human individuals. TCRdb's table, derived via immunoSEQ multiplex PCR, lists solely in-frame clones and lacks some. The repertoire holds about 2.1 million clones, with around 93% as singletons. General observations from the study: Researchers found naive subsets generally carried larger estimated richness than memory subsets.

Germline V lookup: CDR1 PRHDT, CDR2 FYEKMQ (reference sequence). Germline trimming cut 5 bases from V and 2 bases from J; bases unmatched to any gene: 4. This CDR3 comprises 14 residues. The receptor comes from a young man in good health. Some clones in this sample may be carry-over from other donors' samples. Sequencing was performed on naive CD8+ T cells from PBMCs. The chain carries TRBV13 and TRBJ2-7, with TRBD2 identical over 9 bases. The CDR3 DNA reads TGTGCCAGCAGCCAAAGACTAGCGGCCTACGAGCAGTACTTC. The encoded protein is CASSQRLAAYEQYF.